The sequence of this T cell receptor (beta chain) was determined in a study of blood T cell repertoires in COVID-19. This clone was seen only once. The assay was immunoSEQ multiplex PCR, and TCRdb's table has in-frame clones only and misses some. In the table there are around 230,000 clones, about 80% of which are singletons. This TCR was sampled from a man aged 35 to 55 who had recovered from COVID-19. Sample: PBMCs or T cells enriched from blood (not recorded which).

CDR3 amino acids: CASSRWVGGTSYNEQFF. In DNA form, the CDR3 reads TGCGCCAGCAGTCGTTGGGTAGGCGGGACCTCCTACAATGAGCAGTTCTTC. The V gene is TRBV5-1, the J gene TRBJ2-1; D perhaps matches TRBD2 (6 bases). The ends were cut back, 5 bases at V and 0 bases at J, with 18 bases in the middle. Looked up from germline, CDR1 is SGHRS and CDR2 is YFSETQ. There are 17 residues in the CDR3.